This TCR beta chain was found in a study of T cell changes during pregnancy in multiple sclerosis (dated by TCRdb to the late 2010s). Describing the broader study: The study looked at changes in the T cell repertoire across pregnancy in women with multiple sclerosis.

Library method: the immunoSEQ multiplex PCR assay. The table was pulled from immuneACCESS by TCRdb, which kept in-frame rearrangements only. Such tables lose some clones; where checked, under half of the loss comes from unresolved V genes, and the rest has no known cause. In this sample the table shows under 30,000 clones, 70% to 90% of which occur a single time. Around 6.9% of the sample is held by the ten biggest clonotypes. As for this clone: It has no known antigen specificity. One base away there is no much larger clone; base qualities are not given.

Taken from cysteine to phenylalanine, the CDR3 has 16 residues. Just the 48-base CDR3 DNA is kept, in frame starting at base 1. As encoded in the germline V gene, CDR1 is SGDLS while CDR2 is YYNGEE. For this chain, trimming is 0 bases at the V end and 6 bases at the J end, and the number of junction bases without a gene match is 7. This receptor was obtained from a female donor with multiple sclerosis, enrolled in a pregnancy study. The receptor chain draws on TRBV9 and TRBJ2-2, with 8 bases aligning to TRBD1. The sequenced sample was CD8+ T cells from peripheral blood mononuclear cells, obtained in the second trimester of pregnancy. The CDR3 protein: CASSVATWTGPGELFF. The nucleotide sequence is given as TGTGCCAGCAGCGTAGCTACATGGACAGGGCCCGGGGAGCTGTTTTTT. With all but the CDR3 taken from the reference TRBV9 and TRBJ2-2 genes, the full variable domain is: DSGVTQTPKHLITATGQRVTLRCSPRSGDLSVYWYQQSLDQGLQFLIQYYNGEERAKGNILERFSAQQFPDLHSELNLSSLELGDSALYFCASSVATWTGPGELFFGEGSRLTVL.